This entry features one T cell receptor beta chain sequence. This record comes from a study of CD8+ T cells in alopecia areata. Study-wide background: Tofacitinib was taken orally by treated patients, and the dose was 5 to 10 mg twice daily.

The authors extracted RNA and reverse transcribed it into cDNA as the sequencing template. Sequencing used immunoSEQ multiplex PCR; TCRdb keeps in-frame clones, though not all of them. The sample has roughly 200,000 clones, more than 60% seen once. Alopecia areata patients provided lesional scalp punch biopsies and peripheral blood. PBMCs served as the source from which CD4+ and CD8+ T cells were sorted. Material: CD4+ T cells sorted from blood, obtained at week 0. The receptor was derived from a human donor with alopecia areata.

The CDR3 loop reads CSVDRQGVGYGYTF. In DNA, the CDR3 is TGCAGCGTTGATCGACAGGGGGTTGGCTATGGCTACACCTTC. The chain recombines TRBV29-1 with TRBJ1-2; 9 nucleotides match TRBD1. The CDR3 is made up of 14 amino acids. V lost 3 bases, J lost 4 bases, and 6 bases stayed unmatched. CDR1 and CDR2 from the germline V gene are SQVTM and ANQGSEA.